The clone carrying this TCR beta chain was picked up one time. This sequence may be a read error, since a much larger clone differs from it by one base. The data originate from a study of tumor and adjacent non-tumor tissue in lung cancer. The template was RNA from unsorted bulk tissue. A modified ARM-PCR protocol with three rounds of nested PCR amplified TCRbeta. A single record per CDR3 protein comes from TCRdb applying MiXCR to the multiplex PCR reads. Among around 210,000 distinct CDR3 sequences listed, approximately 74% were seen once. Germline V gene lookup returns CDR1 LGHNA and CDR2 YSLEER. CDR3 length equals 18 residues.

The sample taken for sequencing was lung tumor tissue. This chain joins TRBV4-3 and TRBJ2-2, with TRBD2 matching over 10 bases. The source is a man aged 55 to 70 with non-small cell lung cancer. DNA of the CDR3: TGCGTCAGCAGCCAAGATGGGGCTAGCGGGAGCAGGACCGGGGAGCTGTTTTTT. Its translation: CVSSQDGASGSRTGELFF.